These T cell receptor beta chains were read from a single sample in a study of blood T cell repertoires in COVID-19. Sequencing used immunoSEQ multiplex PCR; TCRdb keeps in-frame clones, though not all of them. Seen here are about 190,000 clones, roughly 85% observed once, and the top ten hold 20% to 25%. Material for sequencing was peripheral blood. These receptors were collected from a man in his 60s with active or convalescent COVID-19. Each CDR3 is given with its conserved first and last residue. The order of the fields is D gene, V gene, J gene, clone size, CDR3 protein, CDR3 DNA. The D gene is left open where the match is weak. For some rows the clone size is stated as once, few or many, or as a class when expanded; others skip it.

TRBD2	TRBV27	TRBJ2-5	-	CASSLLAGGAQHF	TGTGCCAGCAGTCTCCTAGCGGGGGGGGCCCAGCACTTC
-	TRBV3-1/TRBV3-2	TRBJ1-6	few	CASSQVDGSPLHF	TGTGCCAGCAGCCAAGTTGACGGGTCACCCCTCCACTTT
TRBD1	TRBV9	TRBJ1-4	-	CASSPGQGYEKLFF	TGTGCCAGCAGCCCCGGACAGGGCTATGAAAAACTGTTTTTT
TRBD2	TRBV4-1	TRBJ2-5	once	CASSHSRTSGQETQYF	TGCGCCAGCAGCCATTCGCGGACTAGCGGCCAAGAGACCCAGTACTTC
TRBD1	TRBV6-5	TRBJ2-7	-	CASRDRDHEQYF	TGTGCCAGCAGAGACAGGGACCACGAGCAGTACTTC
-	TRBV5-1	TRBJ1-6	-	CASSRKDGGGSSPLHF	TGCGCCAGCAGTCGCAAAGACGGGGGAGGTAGCTCACCCCTCCACTTT
TRBD1	TRBV2	TRBJ2-5	few	CASRLSGGQYQETQYF	TGTGCCAGCAGACTTTCAGGGGGTCAGTACCAAGAGACCCAGTACTTC
-	TRBV3-1/TRBV3-2	TRBJ2-7	-	CASSQALADYEQYF	TGTGCCAGCAGCCAAGCACTAGCCGATTACGAGCAGTACTTC
-	TRBV2	TRBJ1-1	-	CASSSHTDTEAFF	TGTGCCAGCAGCAGTCACACCGACACTGAAGCTTTCTTT
-	TRBV11-2	TRBJ1-1	-	CASSLRENTEAFF	TGTGCCAGCAGCTTGAGGGAGAACACTGAAGCTTTCTTT
-	TRBV19	TRBJ1-3	-	CASSSPGAYSGNTIYF	TGTGCCAGTAGTTCCCCAGGGGCTTACTCTGGAAACACCATATATTTT
-	TRBV5-1	TRBJ2-7	once	CASSQTGTYYEQYF	TGCGCCAGCAGCCAAACAGGGACCTACTACGAGCAGTACTTC
TRBD1	TRBV5-1	TRBJ2-3	many	CASSLEQGAADTQYF	TGCGCCAGCAGCTTAGAACAGGGGGCGGCAGATACGCAGTATTTT
-	TRBV27	TRBJ2-7	-	CASSLHVVAGYNEQYF	TGTGCCAGCAGTTTACACGTGGTCGCAGGGTATAACGAGCAGTACTTC
-	TRBV7-9	TRBJ1-1	-	CASSSGGTEAFF	TGTGCCAGCAGCTCCGGGGGGACTGAAGCTTTCTTT
-	TRBV5-1	TRBJ2-7	many	CASSNDGRGSSGEQYF	TGCGCCAGCAGCAATGACGGTCGGGGAAGTTCGGGCGAGCAGTACTTC
-	TRBV3-1/TRBV3-2	TRBJ2-5	-	CASTRGLGETQYF	TGTGCCAGCACCCGGGGTCTGGGGGAGACCCAGTACTTC
-	TRBV24-1	TRBJ2-5	-	CATSVGGRETQYF	TGTGCCACCAGTGTGGGGGGACGAGAGACCCAGTACTTC
-	TRBV11-3	TRBJ2-1	-	CASSLESRGQGEQFF	TGTGCCAGCAGCTTAGAAAGCAGGGGACAAGGTGAGCAGTTCTTC
-	TRBV6-5	TRBJ2-1	-	CASSYGGVTTYNEQFF	TGTGCCAGCAGTTATGGAGGGGTCACCACCTACAATGAGCAGTTCTTC
TRBD2	TRBV7-3	TRBJ2-7	once	CASSFLAGGNYEQYF	TGTGCCAGCAGCTTCCTAGCGGGGGGGAACTACGAGCAGTACTTC
-	TRBV6-5	TRBJ2-5	once	CASSLTIQETQYF	TGTGCCAGCAGTTTGACAATCCAAGAGACCCAGTACTTC
-	TRBV19	TRBJ1-2	-	CASSMTWTASYGYTF	TGTGCCAGTAGTATGACCTGGACAGCCAGCTATGGCTACACCTTC
TRBD2	TRBV4-2	TRBJ2-5	-	CASSQVGGGTQETQYF	TGTGCCAGCAGCCAAGTGGGCGGGGGGACCCAAGAGACCCAGTACTTC